The 15 T cell receptor beta chains below all came from one sample that was sequenced in a study of blood T cell repertoires in COVID-19. Generated by immunoSEQ multiplex PCR, the TCRdb table keeps only in-frame clones and is missing some. The data hold 35,000 to 45,000 clones, with approximately 80% observed a single time. The sequencing input was peripheral blood. These receptors were collected from a man older than 75 with acute or convalescent COVID-19.

The J gene is TRBJ2-2, the V gene TRBV19; 8 bases map to TRBD2. J was trimmed by 5 bases and V by 6 bases; bases with no gene match: 5. The CDR3 consists of 14 residues. Germline loops: CDR1 LNHDA, CDR2 SQIVND (reference sequence). The CDR3 DNA is TGTGCCAGTAGATGGTCTAGCGGGACCGGGGAGCTGTTTTTT. It encodes CASRWSSGTGELFF.

The rearrangement joins TRBV9 to TRBJ2-5, with 9 bases lining up with TRBD2. There are 14 residues in the CDR3. Germline loops: CDR1 SGDLS, CDR2 YYNGEE. V lost 4 bases and J lost 4; bases outside the gene matches: 5. CDR3 in amino acids: CASSLLAGGETQYF. In DNA, the CDR3 is TGTGCCAGCAGCCTACTAGCGGGTGGAGAGACCCAGTACTTC.

This chain joins TRBV5-6 and TRBJ1-2; TRBD1 matches 8 bases. V dropped 0 bases and J dropped 2; count of bases not matched to a gene: 3. In germline, CDR1 is SGHDT, CDR2 YYEEEE. The length of the CDR3 is 15 residues. CDR3 coding DNA: TGTGCCAGCAGCTTGGACAGGGGGGGAAACTATGGCTACACCTTC. Protein sequence: CASSLDRGGNYGYTF.

The genes are TRBV7-8 and TRBJ2-1; 13 bases fit TRBD2. CDR1 is SGHVS, CDR2 FQNEAQ, per germline. The ends lost 4 bases at V and 6 bases at J; junction bases unmatched: 6. This CDR3 has 16 amino acids. The CDR3 spells CASSSGLAGALNEQFF. CDR3 nucleotide sequence: TGTGCCAGCAGCTCAGGACTAGCGGGAGCCCTCAATGAGCAGTTCTTC.

This chain connects TRBV27 to TRBJ2-7; 9 bases align to TRBD1. The CDR3 totals 14 residues. Germline-derived CDR1 and CDR2 are MNHEY and SMNVEV (reference sequence). With 5 bases clipped from V and 7 bases from J, the junction kept 9 bases outside the gene matches. The CDR3: CASSPNRGRGEQYF. The CDR3 coding sequence is TGTGCCAGCAGTCCTAACAGGGGGCGAGGTGAGCAGTACTTC.

J is TRBJ1-2 and V is TRBV7-2, with 7 bases fitting TRBD1. J gave up 2 bases and V 7 bases, and 4 bases lay outside the gene matches. In germline, CDR1 is SGHTA, CDR2 FQGNSA. There are 13 residues in the CDR3. In nucleotides, the CDR3 is TGTGCCAGCACTACGGACAGGAACTATGGCTACACCTTC. Its protein is CASTTDRNYGYTF.

This clone showed up just a few times. J is TRBJ2-5 and V is TRBV30; 7 positions agree with TRBD2. V lost 4 bases to trimming and J lost 8 bases; unmatched junction nucleotides: 4. CDR3 length equals 11 residues. Germline V lookup: CDR1 GTSNPN, CDR2 SVGIG (reference sequence). The CDR3 nucleotides are TGTGCCTGGACTAGCGGATTAACCCAGTACTTC. Its protein product is CAWTSGLTQYF.

The chain couples TRBV7-6 to TRBJ1-4; D is unclear. CDR3 length equals 16 residues. Trimming removed 1 base from V and 4 bases from J, with 13 bases in between. Germline loops: CDR1 SGHVS, CDR2 FNYEAQ. For the CDR3, the DNA is TGTGCCAGCAGCTTAGGCCCTGAGCCTTTTAATGAAAAACTGTTTTTT. It specifies CASSLGPEPFNEKLFF. Looking up the rest from reference TRBV7-6 and TRBJ1-4 gives the full variable domain: GAGVSQSPRYKVTKRGQDVALRCDPISGHVSLYWYRQALGQGPEFLTYFNYEAQQDKSGLPNDRFSAERPEGSISTLTIQRTEQRDSAMYRCASSLGPEPFNEKLFFGSGTQLSVL.

This chain connects TRBV7-9 to TRBJ2-1, with 9 bases identical to TRBD2. After removal of 1 base from V and 6 bases from J, the junction contained 4 bases not matched to a gene. The CDR3 covers 15 residues. The germline V gene encodes CDR1 SEHNR and CDR2 FQNEAQ (reference sequence). CDR3 amino acids: CASSLVSGSSNEQFF. The CDR3 DNA is TGTGCCAGCAGCTTAGTTAGCGGGAGTAGCAATGAGCAGTTCTTC.

V gene TRBV18 combines with J gene TRBJ2-7; 8 bases map to TRBD2. The V gene's germline CDR1 is KGHSH and CDR2 LQKENI. The CDR3 has 15 residues. J lost 2 bases, V lost 3 bases, and 6 bases had no gene match. DNA for the CDR3: TGTGCCAGCTCACCCAGACTAGCGACCACCTACGAGCAGTACTTC. This gives the protein CASSPRLATTYEQYF.

The chain employs TRBV19 and TRBJ2-2; 9 bases match TRBD2. V was clipped by 4 bases and J by 4 bases; unmatched bases: 7. CDR1 and CDR2 from the germline V gene are LNHDA and SQIVND (reference sequence). This CDR3 is 16 amino acids long. CDR3 nucleotide sequence: TGTGCCAGTAGTAGTCCGGGACTAGCAAGCACCGGGGAGCTGTTTTTT. Translation: CASSSPGLASTGELFF.

A few counts support this clone. This chain joins TRBV24-1 and TRBJ2-3; TRBD1 matches 11 bases. The CDR3 runs 17 residues. Germline V lookup: CDR1 KGHDR, CDR2 SFDVKD. The ends lost 7 bases at V and 0 bases at J; junction bases unmatched: 8. The CDR3 bases are TGTGCCACCAGCCCTGGACAGGGGGCAGATAGCACAGATACGCAGTATTTT. Its translation is CATSPGQGADSTDTQYF.

This chain uses TRBV6-2 or TRBV6-3 with TRBJ2-3; D remains unclear. Germline CDR1 and CDR2: MNHEY and SVGEGT. This CDR3 is built from 15 residues. Trimming took off 0 bases at V and 0 bases at J, with 7 bases between the two ends. The CDR3 sequence: CASSYSATSTDTQYF. DNA for the CDR3: TGTGCCAGCAGTTACTCTGCGACTAGCACAGATACGCAGTATTTT.

The chain is built from TRBV19 and TRBJ1-1; D uncertain. CDR3 length equals 15 residues. V dropped 3 bases and J dropped 4 bases, with 15 bases sitting between them. Germline loops: CDR1 LNHDA, CDR2 SQIVND (reference sequence). This chain's CDR3 is CASSIPQRPSTEAFF. The CDR3 nucleotides are TGTGCCAGTAGTATCCCCCAGCGGCCCTCCACTGAAGCTTTCTTT.

The chain combines TRBV28 with TRBJ2-7, with TRBD2 identical over 7 bases. CDR3 length equals 15 residues. Germline V gene lookup returns CDR1 MDHEN and CDR2 SYDVKM. The trim removed 1 base at V and 7 bases at J, leaving 10 bases unmatched. This chain's CDR3 is CASSLLGGRLREQYF. CDR3 nucleotides: TGTGCCAGCAGTTTATTGGGCGGGAGATTGAGGGAGCAGTACTTC.